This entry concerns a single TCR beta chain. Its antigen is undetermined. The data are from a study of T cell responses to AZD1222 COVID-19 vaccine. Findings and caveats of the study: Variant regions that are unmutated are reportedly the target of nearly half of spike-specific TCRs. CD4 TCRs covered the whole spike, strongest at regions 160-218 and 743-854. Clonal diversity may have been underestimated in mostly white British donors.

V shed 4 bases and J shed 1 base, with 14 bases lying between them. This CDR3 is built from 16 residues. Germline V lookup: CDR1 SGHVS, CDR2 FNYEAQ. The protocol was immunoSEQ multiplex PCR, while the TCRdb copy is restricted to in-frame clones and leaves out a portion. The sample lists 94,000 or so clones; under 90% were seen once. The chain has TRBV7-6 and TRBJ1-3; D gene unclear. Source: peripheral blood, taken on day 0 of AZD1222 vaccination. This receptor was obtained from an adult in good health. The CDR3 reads CASSSRTGSSGNTIYF. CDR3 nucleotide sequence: TGTGCCAGCAGCTCAAGAACCGGGTCATCTGGAAACACCATATATTTT.